This TCR beta chain was sequenced for a study of breast tumors, draining lymph nodes, adjacent tissues (dated by TCRdb to about 2016). A note on the overall study: The study compared TCR beta repertoires across tumor, adjacent nontumor tissue and axillary lymph nodes from breast cancer patients. In human breast cancer, the study set out to evaluate how tumor, surrounding tissue and draining lymph node repertoires relate to one another and whether T cells may move between these sites. What the authors observed across the whole study: The similarity between tumor and nontumor tissue repertoires was significantly greater in luminal-like breast cancer than in basal-like breast cancer. Tumors showed preferential V and J gene usage, and their T-cell repertoire diversity fell below that of lymph nodes yet above that of nontumor tissue. The data were judged consistent with most tumor T cells deriving from the lymph node and then expanding within tumor tissue. Rather than being directly demonstrated, the conclusion that tumor T cells originate in lymph nodes was presented as consistent with a hypothesis.

This clonotype came up a few times. The antigen it binds to is not known. This sequence may be a read error, since a much larger clone differs from it by one base. Sequenced using an Illumina HiSeq 2000. Multiplex PCR amplification was used to build the TCR beta chain libraries. The amplified TCR beta chain products were analyzed by high-throughput sequencing. TCRdb reran the public reads through fastp at Q25 and MiXCR, keeping productive beta chains. Merged by CDR3 protein, the rows form single entries marked with the most common genes and DNA. This sample is represented by a few hundred thousand distinct CDR3 sequences; less than 45% of them were singletons. The ten largest clonotypes hold approximately 3.5% of the sample. The germline V and J ends show losses of 6 bases and 4 bases respectively, and no gene match explains 8 bases of the junction. The CDR3 starts with the cysteine, ends with the phenylalanine, and has 15 residues. The read is trimmed to its CDR3 DNA, 45 bases read in frame from base 1. CDR1 and CDR2 (MNHNY, SVGAGI) derive from the germline V gene (reference sequence).

Lymph node samples were obtained from the axillary draining lymph nodes of breast cancer patients. Recombination joined TRBV6-6 with TRBJ2-1; 8 of the junction bases match TRBD2. The clonotype was recovered from a female donor with breast cancer. Some clones in this sample may be carry-over from other donors' samples. Input material: axillary lymph node tissue. The nucleotide sequence reads TGTGCCAGCAGGCCCGGGACTAGGGGTTACAATGAGCAGTTCTTC. Protein translation: CASRPGTRGYNEQFF.